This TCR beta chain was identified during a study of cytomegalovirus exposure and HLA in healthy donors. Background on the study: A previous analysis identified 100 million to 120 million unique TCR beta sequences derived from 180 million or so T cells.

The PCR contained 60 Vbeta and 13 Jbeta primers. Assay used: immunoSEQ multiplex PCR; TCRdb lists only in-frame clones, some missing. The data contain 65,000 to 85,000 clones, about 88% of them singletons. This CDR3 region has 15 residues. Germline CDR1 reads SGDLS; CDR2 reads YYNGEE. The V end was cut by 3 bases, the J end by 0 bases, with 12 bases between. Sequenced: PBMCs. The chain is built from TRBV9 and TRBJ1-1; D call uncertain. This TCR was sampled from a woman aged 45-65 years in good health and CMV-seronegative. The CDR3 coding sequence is TGTGCCAGCAGCGGAGTGAGCGGGATGAACACTGAAGCTTTCTTT. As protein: CASSGVSGMNTEAFF.